The sequence of this T cell receptor beta chain was determined in a study of T cells in Graves' hyperthyroidism and ophthalmopathy. The PBMCs were taken from around 9.1 ml of fresh peripheral blood. Using RNA transcripts as the source, TCR beta CDR3 regions were amplified. TCR CDR3 regions were first amplified by RT-PCR with HTBI primers. Using its own MiXCR run on the multiplex PCR reads, TCRdb lists one record per CDR3 protein. The table shows about 350,000 distinct CDR3 sequences, with about a sixth occurring only once. Germline V CDR1 and CDR2: DFQATT, SNEGSKA (reference sequence). The length of the CDR3 is 16 residues. Deletions cut 0 bases from V and 1 base from J, with 13 bases between.

The chain carries TRBV20-1 and TRBJ2-4; D might be TRBD2 (6 bases). The sequencing input was blood. This clonotype originated in a woman in her thirties or forties with Graves' ophthalmopathy. The CDR3 is CSARDPVLAAKNIQYF. The CDR3 nucleotides are TGCAGTGCTAGAGATCCCGTCCTAGCGGCCAAAAACATTCAGTACTTC.